Listed below are T cell receptor beta chains from one sample, sequenced in a study of cytomegalovirus exposure and HLA in healthy donors. Repertoires were generated with immunoSEQ multiplex PCR, while TCRdb's copy carries only in-frame clones and drops some. This sample has 75,000 to 100,000 clones, with 60% to 75% found just once. Sequenced: PBMCs. The receptors come from a female donor in good health and CMV-seronegative. The CDR3 runs from the conserved cysteine through the conserved F or W. The D gene is left open where the match is weak. The size entry is marked missing in some rows and otherwise reads once, few, many or a size class.

TRBV20-1	-	-	TRBJ2-3	CSGLITDTQYF	TGCAGTGGGCTGATTACAGATACGCAGTATTTT
TRBV28	-	TRBD1	TRBJ2-6	CASSPGTAAGANVLTF	TGTGCCAGCAGTCCCGGGACAGCGGCTGGGGCCAACGTCCTGACTTTC
TRBV6-5	-	-	TRBJ2-7	CASRGRSFTYEQYF	TGTGCCAGCAGGGGGCGGAGTTTCACCTACGAGCAGTACTTC
TRBV11-3	-	-	TRBJ2-3	CASSSWNGSADTQYF	TGTGCCAGCAGCTCGTGGAATGGGAGTGCAGATACGCAGTATTTT
TRBV11-2	few	-	TRBJ1-2	CASSLEASNQFIPDGYTF	TGTGCCAGCAGCTTGGAGGCCAGCAACCAGTTTATACCTGATGGCTACACCTTC
TRBV4-1	many	TRBD2	TRBJ2-5	CASSQSGDKETQYF	TGCGCCAGCAGCCAGAGCGGGGATAAAGAGACCCAGTACTTC
TRBV15	-	-	TRBJ2-7	CATSEGHYEQYF	TGTGCCACCAGCGAGGGACACTACGAGCAGTACTTC
TRBV5-1	-	TRBD1	TRBJ2-2	CASSLRTGDTGELFF	TGCGCCAGCAGCTTAAGGACAGGGGACACCGGGGAGCTGTTTTTT
TRBV7-9	few	TRBD1	TRBJ1-6	CASSLGGTANSPLHF	TGTGCCAGCAGCTTAGGTGGGACAGCAAATTCACCCCTCCACTTT
TRBV15	-	TRBD2	TRBJ2-1	CATSSAYGAGGIEQFF	TGTGCCACCAGCAGCGCCTATGGAGCGGGGGGGATTGAGCAGTTCTTC
TRBV9	-	-	TRBJ2-1	CASSVFSFLGEQFF	TGTGCCAGCAGCGTTTTTAGCTTTTTAGGTGAGCAGTTCTTC
TRBV27	-	TRBD1	TRBJ1-2	CASSRQGANGYTF	TGTGCCAGCAGCAGACAGGGGGCGAATGGCTACACCTTC
TRBV12-2	-	-	TRBJ2-1	CASRYRDSSYNEQFF	TGTGCAAGTCGCTACCGGGACAGCTCGTACAATGAGCAGTTCTTC
TRBV29-1	-	TRBD2	TRBJ2-7	CSARTSGYEQYF	TGCAGCGCTCGGACTAGCGGCTACGAGCAGTACTTC
TRBV7-6	few	TRBD2	TRBJ2-7	CASSLERGPYEQYF	TGTGCCAGCAGCTTGGAGCGGGGTCCCTACGAGCAGTACTTC
TRBV29-1	few	TRBD2	TRBJ2-1	CSVDGPGLAGYNEQFF	TGCAGCGTTGACGGGCCGGGACTAGCGGGGTACAATGAGCAGTTCTTC
TRBV19	-	TRBD2	TRBJ2-1	CATRLAGDKKQFF	TGTGCCACCAGACTAGCGGGAGATAAGAAGCAGTTCTTC
TRBV9	-	-	TRBJ2-3	CASSVVEGYFTDTQYF	TGTGCCAGCAGCGTAGTGGAGGGTTACTTCACAGATACGCAGTATTTT
TRBV6-5	-	-	TRBJ2-2	CASSPRDSAAGELFF	TGTGCCAGCAGTCCACGGGACTCTGCCGCCGGGGAGCTGTTTTTT
TRBV10-3	-	-	TRBJ1-2	CAIRQSYGYTF	TGTGCCATCAGACAGTCCTATGGCTACACCTTC
TRBV7-8	-	-	TRBJ2-1	CASSTPGHFVNEQFF	TGTGCCAGCAGCACCCCGGGACACTTCGTCAATGAGCAGTTCTTC
TRBV30	-	-	TRBJ2-7	CAWTDRAYEQYF	TGTGCCTGGACTGACAGAGCCTACGAGCAGTACTTC
TRBV7-8	-	-	TRBJ1-1	CASSPGGFRTEAFF	TGTGCCAGCAGCCCGGGGGGGTTCCGGACTGAAGCTTTCTTT
TRBV10-3	few	TRBD2	TRBJ2-3	CAISESGTSGRAAGDTQYF	TGTGCCATCAGTGAGTCAGGGACTAGCGGGAGGGCCGCGGGGGATACGCAGTATTTT
TRBV6-6	few	-	TRBJ1-3	CASSGRQSGNTIYF	TGTGCCAGCAGTGGTAGACAGAGTGGAAACACCATATATTTT
TRBV30	-	TRBD2	TRBJ2-1	CAWRTSGGEQFF	TGTGCCTGGCGGACTAGTGGTGGTGAGCAGTTCTTC
TRBV10-2	few	TRBD1	TRBJ2-7	CATGQGAGEQYF	TGCGCCACCGGACAGGGTGCGGGCGAGCAGTACTTC
TRBV6-5	-	TRBD1	TRBJ1-3	CASSYGQGSSGNTIYF	TGTGCCAGCAGTTATGGACAGGGTTCCTCTGGAAACACCATATATTTT
TRBV9	-	TRBD1	TRBJ1-6	CASSASGTVSSPLHF	TGTGCCAGCAGCGCTTCCGGGACAGTTAGTTCACCCCTCCACTTT